This is a list of T cell receptor beta chains from one sample in a study of naive and memory T cell subsets. TCRdb independently ran MiXCR on the UMI-ligation and nested PCR reads; one entry per CDR3 protein. The table includes over 100,000 distinct CDR3 sequences, approximately 37% detected once. Specimen: central memory CD4+ T cells from blood. The receptors here all came from a human donor in good health. Both conserved end residues are part of each CDR3. The D gene is left open where the match is weak. Not every row has a clone size; where given, it reads once, few, many or a size class.

size: many; V: TRBV19; D: TRBD2; J: TRBJ2-1; DNA: TGTGCCACCAAGGCACTAGCGGGAGCAGGTGAGCAGTTCTTC; CDR3: CATKALAGAGEQFF
size: NA; V: TRBV28; D: NA; J: TRBJ2-4; DNA: TGTGCCAGCAGTTTATACTCCTTTCAGAAGAACATTCAGTACTTC; CDR3: CASSLYSFQKNIQYF
size: NA; V: TRBV10-2; D: TRBD2; J: TRBJ2-1; DNA: TGCGCCAGCAGTGAAGCTAGCGGTTCCTACAATGAGCAGTTCTTC; CDR3: CASSEASGSYNEQFF
size: NA; V: TRBV12-3/TRBV12-4; D: NA; J: TRBJ1-1; DNA: TGTGCCAGCATCACCAGAGAGGGGAACACTGAAGCTTTCTTT; CDR3: CASITREGNTEAFF
size: NA; V: TRBV19; D: NA; J: TRBJ2-2; DNA: TGTGCCAGTAGTATACGGGATTACAACCGAGGCGGGGAGCTGTTTTTT; CDR3: CASSIRDYNRGGELFF
size: NA; V: TRBV9; D: TRBD1; J: TRBJ2-7; DNA: TGTGCCAGCAGCGTCGGGACAGCGTCTCTCTACGAGCAGTACTTC; CDR3: CASSVGTASLYEQYF
size: many; V: TRBV5-1; D: TRBD1; J: TRBJ1-1; DNA: TGCGCCAGCAGCATAGGACAGGTTCACACTGAAGCTTTCTTT; CDR3: CASSIGQVHTEAFF
size: few; V: TRBV5-1; D: TRBD2; J: TRBJ2-1; DNA: TGCGCCAGCAGCTCCGGCCTAGCGGGAGGAAGTGATGAGCAGTTCTTC; CDR3: CASSSGLAGGSDEQFF
size: few; V: TRBV20-1; D: TRBD1; J: TRBJ1-5; DNA: TGCAGTGCTAGCATCCTTCTGGACAGGGTAACCTCCAGTCAGCCCCAGCATTTT; CDR3: CSASILLDRVTSSQPQHF
size: few; V: TRBV28; D: NA; J: TRBJ2-1; DNA: TGTGCCAGCAGTACCACTAGGAATGAGCAGTTCTTC; CDR3: CASSTTRNEQFF
size: NA; V: TRBV6-1; D: TRBD1; J: TRBJ1-5; DNA: TGTGCCAGCAGGGGACAGATCAATCAGCCCCAGCATTTT; CDR3: CASRGQINQPQHF
size: NA; V: TRBV28; D: NA; J: TRBJ2-6; DNA: TGTGCCAGCAGTACTTTGCTCGGGGCCAACGTCCTGACTTTC; CDR3: CASSTLLGANVLTF
size: once; V: TRBV19; D: TRBD2; J: TRBJ2-5; DNA: TGTGCCAGTAGTATCCGAGGGACGGGGACTACGTACCAAGAGACCCAGTACTTC; CDR3: CASSIRGTGTTYQETQYF
size: NA; V: TRBV28; D: TRBD1; J: TRBJ1-6; DNA: TGTGCCTTTCAGGGGGAATCTTATAATTCACCCCTCCACTTT; CDR3: CAFQGESYNSPLHF
size: few; V: TRBV2; D: NA; J: TRBJ2-2; DNA: TGTGCCAGCGGCGACAGTAACACCGGGGAGCTGTTTTTT; CDR3: CASGDSNTGELFF